These 10 T cell receptor beta chains came from one sample sequenced in a study of post-analysis software for immune sequencing data. TCR beta cDNA libraries had unique molecular identifiers. Via MiXCR, TCRdb re-called the PCR reads, giving one row per CDR3 protein. The sample includes approximately 350,000 distinct CDR3 sequences, less than 40% of them seen just once. Study results and limitations: Controls showed lower frequencies than patients for roughly five TRBV segments, and TRBV5-6, TRBV5-1 and TRBV20-1 were among these.

These receptors have no known antigen. Material: blood. The source of these receptors is a girl under 18 with multiple sclerosis.

The sample holds many counts of this clonotype. A junction end diverges from the germline sequence, so it may reflect a read error. The V gene is TRBV5-1, the J gene TRBJ2-7; 11 nucleotides line up with TRBD1. Germline V gene sequence: CDR1 SGHRS, CDR2 YFSETQ. CDR3 length equals 14 residues. Here the CDR3 reads CASSLGQGADEQYF. DNA of the CDR3: TGTGCCAGCAGTCTCGGACAGGGGGCAGACGAGCAGTACTTC.

This chain connects TRBV6-5 to TRBJ1-5; 8 bases are a match to TRBD1. Losses at the gene ends were 8 bases for V and 5 bases for J; bases not matched to a gene: 11. The CDR3 covers 15 residues. The germline V gene has CDR1 MNHEY and CDR2 SVGAGI. This chain's CDR3 is CASADSGQGYQPQHF. CDR3 bases: TGTGCCAGCGCCGACTCAGGACAGGGCTATCAGCCCCAGCATTTT.

This clonotype showed up many times. The CDR3 DNA sequence: TGTGCCAGCAGTCCGGTGGGGGCAGGACCCAATCAGCCCCAGCATTTT. It encodes CASSPVGAGPNQPQHF. The rearrangement links TRBV12-3 or TRBV12-4 to TRBJ1-5, with D perhaps TRBD1 (6 bases). The CDR3 extends over 16 amino acids. Trimming took 5 bases from V and 3 from J, leaving 17 bases between them.

This clonotype was seen only a few times. The rearrangement joins TRBV4-2 to TRBJ1-6; TRBD1 might be the D (6 bases). In germline, CDR1 is LGHNA, CDR2 YNFKEQ. The CDR3 runs 15 residues. Between the trimmed V and J ends, which lost 4 bases and 10 bases, there was a span of 17 bases. CDR3 protein: CASSRGSQGYSPLHF. The CDR3 DNA follows: TGTGCCAGCAGCCGAGGCTCACAGGGTTACTCACCCCTCCACTTT.

The chain is built from TRBV15 and TRBJ2-5; the D call may be TRBD1 or TRBD2 (5 bases each). Germline-derived CDR1 and CDR2 are LNHNV and YYDKDF (reference sequence). The CDR3 contains 16 residues. Trimming stripped 0 bases from V and 8 bases from J, with 19 bases between. The CDR3 region is CATSREGQGDRVTQYF. The CDR3 nucleotides read TGTGCCACCAGCAGAGAAGGCCAGGGAGATCGGGTAACCCAGTACTTC.

This clonotype was seen a few times. The chain has TRBV20-1 and TRBJ2-3; 8 positions agree with TRBD1. The CDR3 totals 15 residues. Germline lookup yields CDR1 DFQATT and CDR2 SNEGSKA (reference sequence). The V segment lost 4 bases and the J segment 2 bases; nucleotides outside the gene matches: 8. CDR3 coding DNA: TGCAGTGCTACGACAGGGGCCTTTAACACAGATACGCAGTATTTT. Translating gives CSATTGAFNTDTQYF.

This clonotype was found a few times. The V call is TRBV12-3 or TRBV12-4, the J call TRBJ1-1; 7 nucleotides match TRBD1. J lost 8 bases, V lost 6 bases, and 9 bases had no gene match. This CDR3 spans 13 amino acids. The CDR3 spells CASRRRDRREAFF. The CDR3 DNA sequence: TGTGCCAGCAGACGCCGGGACAGACGAGAAGCTTTCTTT.

This chain links TRBV10-2 with TRBJ2-3; 8 positions match TRBD2. The V segment lost 6 bases and the J segment 6 bases; nucleotides outside the gene matches: 8. The germline V gene has CDR1 WSHSY and CDR2 SAAADI. This CDR3 comprises 14 residues. CDR3 DNA sequence: TGCGCCAGCAGGGTAACGGGGGGGCCGGATACGCAGTATTTT. Its protein is CASRVTGGPDTQYF.

The chain employs TRBV7-2 and TRBJ1-5; the D gene is possibly TRBD1 (5 bases). Germline CDR1 is SGHTA and CDR2 is FQGNSA. CDR3 length equals 15 residues. Trimming cost V 5 bases and J 7 bases, with 18 bases left between them. The CDR3 spells CASSPEGTVGQPQHF. The CDR3 nucleotides read TGTGCCAGCAGCCCGGAAGGGACGGTAGGGCAGCCCCAGCATTTT.

This clonotype was picked up a small number of times. The chain is built from TRBV6-2 or TRBV6-3 and TRBJ1-1, with D unresolved. V lost 1 base and J lost 0, with 6 bases in between. Germline lookup yields CDR1 MNHEY and CDR2 SVGEGT. The CDR3 is 14 amino acids. In DNA, the CDR3 is TGTGCCAGCAGTTACTGGGGTTTGAACACTGAAGCTTTCTTT. Amino acids: CASSYWGLNTEAFF.